The present entry profiles one TCR beta chain with its context. The entry originates in a study of blood T cell repertoires in COVID-19. Whole-study context: The analysed material was cDNA or gDNA that came from T cells, B-cell-depleted T cells, or PBMCs.

Trimming pared 3 bases from V and 1 base from J, leaving 6 bases between. The CDR3 is 13 residues long. The repertoire was sequenced with immunoSEQ multiplex PCR; TCRdb's copy has only in-frame clones and lacks some. The profile shows over 11,000 clones, roughly 88% of them singletons. The sample taken for sequencing was peripheral blood. The V call is TRBV12-3 or TRBV12-4, the J call TRBJ1-2; D is ambiguous. This TCR derives from a human donor in a cohort sampled during active COVID-19. The CDR3 sequence is CASSLTGNYGYTF. The CDR3 nucleotides read TGTGCCAGCAGTTTGACGGGTAACTATGGCTACACCTTC.